The T cell receptor beta chain described here comes from a study of CD8 T cells in ankylosing spondylitis. General study findings and limits: In the blood and synovial fluid of reactive arthritis, some motif variants had been previously reported. Clones linked to disease were reported to show significant enrichment in matched ankylosing spondylitis synovial fluid. Clones linked to disease, bearing a CD8+ phenotype, were relatively rare in peripheral blood. There was a TCR beta motif, made of several highly homologous variants, that appeared characteristic of ankylosing spondylitis blood.

Germline V gives CDR1 SGHRS, CDR2 YFSETQ. The V gene end was trimmed by 4 bases and the J gene end by 6 bases; junction bases not matched to a gene: 9. This CDR3 has 17 amino acids. This clonotype was recorded many times. Its cognate antigen is unknown. Molecular-barcoded quantitative 5'-RACE produced these TCR beta libraries. TCRdb re-analysed the 5' RACE reads in MiXCR, keeping a single row per CDR3 protein. The sample lists about 800,000 distinct CDR3 sequences, 12% occurring once. The V and J genes are TRBV5-1 and TRBJ2-1, with 14 positions matching TRBD2. The sequencing input was blood, either unsorted or a sorted T cell fraction (not recorded which). The clonotype comes from a male donor with ankylosing spondylitis. The CDR3: CASSPRTSGRFGNEQFF. CDR3 in DNA: TGCGCCAGCAGCCCCAGGACTAGCGGGAGGTTCGGCAATGAGCAGTTCTTC. Using reference TRBV5-1 and TRBJ2-1 for the parts outside the CDR3, the full variable domain is KAGVTQTPRYLIKTRGQQVTLSCSPISGHRSVSWYQQTPGQGLQFLFEYFSETQRNKGNFPGRFSGRQFSNSRSEMNVSTLELGDSALYLCASSPRTSGRFGNEQFFGPGTRLTVL.